The 15 T cell receptor beta chains reported below all come from one sample, sequenced in a study of Graves' ophthalmopathy and Graves' hyperthyroidism. TCR beta CDR3 amplification used RNA transcripts. First-round RT-PCR employed HTBI primers, with a second-round multiplex PCR after it. TCRdb ran MiXCR on the multiplex PCR reads and lists one entry per CDR3 protein. The data show about 620,000 distinct CDR3 sequences, with 22% seen just once and approximately 6.9% held by the top ten. What was sequenced was peripheral blood. The receptors derive from a woman in her late teens or twenties with stable Graves' hyperthyroidism. Some clones in this sample may be carry-over from other donors' samples.

V and J are TRBV7-3 and TRBJ2-7; D may match TRBD1 or TRBD2 (5 bases each). Germline CDR1 reads SGHTA; CDR2 reads FQGTGA. CDR3 length: 14 residues. Trimming removed 0 bases at V and 11 bases at J, with 17 bases between. The CDR3 sequence: CASSLTLTGTPKYF. The CDR3 DNA follows: TGTGCCAGCAGCTTAACTCTAACCGGGACCCCTAAGTACTTC. The whole variable domain, filled in from reference TRBV7-3 and TRBJ2-7, reads GAGVSQTPSNKVTEKGKYVELRCDPISGHTALYWYRQSLGQGPEFLIYFQGTGAADDSGLPNDRFFAVRPEGSVSTLKIQRTERGDSAVYLCASSLTLTGTPKYFGPGTRLTVT.

This clonotype was observed at least ten times. The V gene is TRBV6-1, the J gene TRBJ1-2; D remains ambiguous. The germline V gene encodes CDR1 MNHNS and CDR2 SASEGT. Trimming left V 7 bases short and J 2 bases short, with 14 bases between. This CDR3 contains 14 residues. In DNA, the CDR3 is TGTGCCAGCACCTCGAGCGGTTCAAACTATGGCTACACCTTC. It codes for CASTSSGSNYGYTF.

This clonotype was seen a handful of times. The rearrangement links TRBV11-2 to TRBJ2-2, with TRBD2 identical over 9 bases. With V trimmed by 5 bases and J by 7 bases, 11 bases remained unmatched. This CDR3 has 16 residues. Germline V lookup: CDR1 SGHAT, CDR2 FQNNGV. CDR3 amino acids: CASSPNQGLAGGELFF. The CDR3 DNA sequence: TGTGCCAGCAGCCCTAATCAGGGACTAGCCGGCGGGGAGCTGTTTTTT.

In its sample, this clonotype was seen many times. The V call is TRBV20-1, the J call TRBJ2-5; perhaps TRBD1 as D (6 bases). This CDR3 has 13 amino acids. Germline assignment: CDR1 DFQATT and CDR2 SNEGSKA (reference sequence). V lost 6 bases to trimming and J lost 6 bases, with 17 bases between them. Written as DNA, the CDR3 is TGCAGTGCGAGTGGGGGCTCCAAGCAGACCCAGTACTTC. It is translated as CSASGGSKQTQYF.

Ten or more counts support this clonotype. The chain carries TRBV9 and TRBJ2-5; no clear D gene. Per the germline V gene, CDR1 is SGDLS and CDR2 is YYNGEE. V was cut by 0 bases and J by 2 bases, with 11 bases left in between. The CDR3 runs to 15 residues. The chain's CDR3 is CASSVGTDDQETQYF. CDR3 in DNA: TGTGCCAGCAGCGTAGGGACCGATGATCAAGAGACCCAGTACTTC.

There are a few counts of this clonotype. V and J are TRBV27 and TRBJ1-1; 7 bases fit TRBD1. Per the germline V gene, CDR1 is MNHEY and CDR2 is SMNVEV (reference sequence). Unmatched junction bases numbered 10, after V lost 3 bases and J lost 0 bases. CDR3 length: 17 residues. CDR3 nucleotides: TGTGCCAGCAGTTTTATCTCGACAGGGAGGATGAACACTGAAGCTTTCTTT. It codes for CASSFISTGRMNTEAFF.

This clonotype was detected many times. This chain joins TRBV5-1 and TRBJ2-5, with 7 bases identical to TRBD1. V was clipped by 3 bases and J by 2 bases; unmatched bases: 4. The CDR3 sequence is 14 residues long. Germline CDR1 and CDR2: SGHRS and YFSETQ. CDR3 sequence (DNA): TGCGCCAGCAGCTGGGGACAGTTTCAAGAGACCCAGTACTTC. It specifies CASSWGQFQETQYF.

Comments on this clonotype: Possible read error: a much larger clone is one base away. CDR3 protein: CVTSGHRNTGELFF. CDR3 nucleotides: TGTGTCACCTCGGGTCACAGGAACACCGGGGAGCTGTTTTTT. The rearrangement uses TRBV2 and TRBJ2-2; D remains ambiguous. The CDR3 contains 14 residues. CDR1 SNHLY and CDR2 FYNNEI come from the germline V gene.

The V gene is TRBV30, the J gene TRBJ2-4; 7 bases are shared with TRBD2. This CDR3 is built from 14 residues. CDR1 is GTSNPN, CDR2 SVGIG, per germline (reference sequence). V dropped 3 bases and J dropped 1; count of bases not matched to a gene: 3. CDR3 sequence: CAWRPTSAKNIQYF. The CDR3 DNA is TGTGCCTGGAGACCGACTAGCGCCAAAAACATTCAGTACTTC.

The CDR3 region is CAWRESSTGELFF. CDR3 nucleotide sequence: TGTGCCTGGAGGGAGTCGAGCACCGGGGAGCTGTTTTTT. The V and J genes are TRBV30 and TRBJ2-2; no firm D call. Germline V gene data show CDR1 as GTSNPN and CDR2 as SVGIG (reference sequence). Trimming removed 3 bases from V and 4 bases from J, with 9 bases in between. There are 13 residues in the CDR3.

At least ten counts were recorded for this clonotype. This chain's CDR3 is CASSQDGGSTGELFF. CDR3 DNA: TGCGCCAGCAGCCAAGACGGGGGCTCCACCGGGGAGCTGTTTTTT. The chain couples TRBV4-1 to TRBJ2-2, with D possibly being TRBD1 or TRBD2 (6 bases each). The CDR3 runs to 15 residues. The germline gives CDR1 MGHRA, CDR2 YSYEKL. The V gene lost 0 bases and the J gene lost 4 bases, with 9 bases spanning the gap.

This clonotype was counted many times. The chain links TRBV30 to TRBJ2-5; D perhaps matches TRBD1 (5 bases). CDR3 length: 14 residues. The V gene lost 4 bases and the J gene lost 5 bases, with 17 bases spanning the gap. In germline, CDR1 is GTSNPN, CDR2 SVGIG (reference sequence). The chain's CDR3 is CAWKWALGRETQYF. CDR3 nucleotides: TGTGCCTGGAAGTGGGCACTGGGGCGGGAGACCCAGTACTTC.

This clonotype has ten or more counts. This chain links TRBV20-1 with TRBJ1-2; TRBD1 matches at 10 bases. The CDR3 is 14 amino acids. Looked up from germline, CDR1 is DFQATT and CDR2 is SNEGSKA (reference sequence). V shed 5 bases, J shed 3 bases, and the junction held 6 bases outside the gene matches. CDR3 sequence (DNA): TGCAGTGCTTCGGGACAGGGGCTTGACTATGGCTACACCTTC. This gives the protein CSASGQGLDYGYTF.

The table lists this clonotype with a few counts. The chain couples TRBV11-2 to TRBJ1-6, with D uncertain. The germline gives CDR1 SGHAT, CDR2 FQNNGV. V dropped 5 bases and J dropped 3 bases, with 14 bases sitting between them. The CDR3 sequence is 16 residues long. CDR3 coding DNA: TGTGCCAGCAGCCCCCCTCAGAGTTACTATAATTCACCCCTCCACTTT. Protein: CASSPPQSYYNSPLHF.

Ten or more counts support this clonotype. The chain links TRBV7-8 to TRBJ2-7; D tentatively reads TRBD1 or TRBD2 (6 bases each). Germline values: CDR1 SGHVS, CDR2 FQNEAQ. V shed 10 bases and J shed 3 bases, with 13 bases lying between them. The CDR3 consists of 12 residues. The CDR3 loop reads CATRGLNYEQYF. The CDR3 coding sequence is TGTGCCACCCGGGGGCTCAACTACGAGCAGTACTTC.